This T cell receptor beta chain was recorded in a study of radiotherapy plus CTLA-4 blockade in lung cancer. Using immunoSEQ multiplex PCR, the repertoire was profiled, and TCRdb retains in-frame clones only, with some absent. This sample has 35,000 to 55,000 clones, with 70% to 80% found just once. Trimming cost V 7 bases and J 4 bases, with 16 bases left between them. The V gene's germline CDR1 is MDHEN and CDR2 SYDVKM. The CDR3 has 14 amino acids. The material sequenced was peripheral blood, taken from a patient treated with radiotherapy plus ipilimumab. V is TRBV28 and J is TRBJ1-2; D ambiguous. The sequence came from a human donor with non-small cell lung cancer whose response to radiotherapy plus ipilimumab could not be evaluated. CDR3 loop: CASTSGERVYGYTF. Here the CDR3 DNA reads TGTGCCAGCACCTCCGGGGAGAGAGTCTATGGCTACACCTTC.